This passage covers 29 T cell receptor beta chains from one sample sequenced in a study of T cell repertoires in cytomegalovirus infection. Their antigens remain unidentified. Each CDR3 protein is one row after TCRdb ran MiXCR on the reads. This table has 700,000 to 850,000 distinct CDR3 sequences, approximately 29% appearing once. The sample was cultured CD8+ T cells from PBMCs, taken from culture after CMV antigen stimulation. These receptors were taken from a human donor in good health (CMV status not recorded). Some clones in this sample may be carry-over from other donors' samples.

In its sample, this clonotype was seen a few times. The chain links TRBV7-9 to TRBJ1-1, with 8 nucleotides matching TRBD1. Germline assignment: CDR1 SEHNR and CDR2 FQNEAQ (reference sequence). Trimming at V came to 5 bases and at J to 0 bases, leaving 14 bases not matched to a gene. This CDR3 has 18 amino acids. CDR3 amino acids: CASSVRSTRQGMNTEAFF. In DNA form, the CDR3 reads TGTGCCAGCAGCGTCCGGAGTACCCGACAGGGGATGAACACTGAAGCTTTCTTT. Drawing the rest from reference TRBV7-9 and TRBJ1-1, the complete variable domain is DTGVSQNPRHKITKRGQNVTFRCDPISEHNRLYWYRQTLGQGPEFLTYFQNEAQLEKSRLLSDRFSAERPKGSFSTLEIQRTEQGDSAMYLCASSVRSTRQGMNTEAFFGQGTRLTVV.

This clonotype was counted between two and nine times. The chain recombines TRBV25-1 with TRBJ2-1, with unresolved D. The V and J ends lost 5 bases and 8 bases respectively, with 13 bases between them. CDR1 and CDR2 (germline): MGHDK, SYGVNS. This CDR3 is built from 13 residues. The CDR3 coding sequence is TGTGCCAGCAGTTATGGACCTCTCGATGAGCAGTTCTTC. It encodes CASSYGPLDEQFF.

This clonotype was seen ten or more times. This chain uses TRBV6-1 with TRBJ1-5; the D gene is possibly TRBD1 (5 bases). Germline loops: CDR1 MNHNS, CDR2 SASEGT. This CDR3 contains 14 residues. Trimming removed 1 base from V and 4 bases from J, with 8 bases in between. CDR3 nucleotides: TGTGCCAGCAGTGAAGGGGGGGGTAATCAGCCCCAGCATTTT. Its protein product is CASSEGGGNQPQHF.

The chain links TRBV7-9 to TRBJ2-4; TRBD1 matches 7 bases. The junction had 15 bases not matched to a gene; V was cut back by 5 bases and J by 11 bases. CDR3 length equals 15 residues. Germline CDR1 SEHNR, CDR2 FQNEAQ (reference sequence). DNA for the CDR3: TGTGCCAGCAGCACCCACAGGGGTGACAAAAGCGTTCAGTACTTC. Its translation: CASSTHRGDKSVQYF. The variable domain in full, with the rest retrieved from reference TRBV7-9 and TRBJ2-4, is DTGVSQNPRHKITKRGQNVTFRCDPISEHNRLYWYRQTLGQGPEFLTYFQNEAQLEKSRLLSDRFSAERPKGSFSTLEIQRTEQGDSAMYLCASSTHRGDKSVQYFGAGTRLSVL.

The gene calls are TRBV25-1 and TRBJ1-4; D perhaps matches TRBD1 (5 bases). V lost 6 bases and J 4 bases, leaving 9 bases between the germline ends. Germline V gives CDR1 MGHDK, CDR2 SYGVNS. This CDR3 is built from 13 residues. CDR3 DNA sequence: TGTGCCAGCAGACAGGCCCATAATGAAAAACTGTTTTTT. It is translated as CASRQAHNEKLFF.

The chain links TRBV29-1 to TRBJ2-4; 7 bases fit TRBD1. In germline, CDR1 is SQVTM, CDR2 ANQGSEA. This CDR3 spans 15 amino acids. The V gene end was trimmed by 6 bases and the J gene end by 0 bases; junction bases not matched to a gene: 8. CDR3 protein: CSVFGQELAKNIQYF. DNA of the CDR3: TGCAGCGTCTTCGGACAGGAGCTAGCCAAAAACATTCAGTACTTC.

The J gene is TRBJ2-5, the V gene TRBV6-2 or TRBV6-3; D gene ambiguous. Germline V gene data show CDR1 as MNHEY and CDR2 as SVGEGT. This CDR3 is built from 12 residues. The V end lost 6 bases, the J end lost 9 bases, and 14 bases lay between the germline ends. The CDR3 DNA reads as TGTGCCAGCAGACCCGTGGGGAAGGCCCAGTACTTC. Protein sequence: CASRPVGKAQYF.

This CDR3 reads CASTEMGSGNTIYF. CDR3 sequence (DNA): TGTGCCAGCACCGAAATGGGCTCTGGAAACACCATATATTTT. This rearrangement joins TRBV6-5 to TRBJ1-3; no clear D. This CDR3 region has 14 residues. V dropped 7 bases and J dropped 0 bases, with 10 bases sitting between them. CDR1 MNHEY and CDR2 SVGAGI come from the germline V gene.

The chain has TRBV27 and TRBJ1-1, with D hard to call. The V end lost 6 bases, the J end lost 6 bases, and 14 bases lay between the germline ends. The CDR3 totals 13 residues. From germline, CDR1 is MNHEY and CDR2 SMNVEV (reference sequence). As DNA, the CDR3 is TGTGCCAGCAGCTCCCAATCTCGATCTGAAGCTTTCTTT. Amino acids: CASSSQSRSEAFF.

This clonotype was counted only a few times. CDR3 loop: CASSAPGGGYGYTF. CDR3 nucleotides: TGTGCCAGCAGCGCCCCGGGAGGAGGTTATGGCTACACCTTC. J is TRBJ1-2 and V is TRBV7-9; D gene ambiguous. CDR1 and CDR2 (germline): SEHNR, FQNEAQ (reference sequence). The CDR3 has 14 amino acids. Trimming left V 5 bases short and J 5 bases short, with 15 bases between.

This sequence joins TRBV7-2 and TRBJ1-2, with 9 bases matching TRBD1. This CDR3 is 15 amino acids long. Trimming removed 4 bases from V and 7 bases from J; junction bases left unmatched: 10. Germline CDR1 is SGHTA and CDR2 is FQGNSA. The CDR3 protein is CASSSKAGTGLGYTF. CDR3 DNA: TGTGCCAGCAGCTCCAAGGCCGGGACAGGGCTTGGCTACACCTTC.

The table lists this clonotype with a few counts. The chain is built from TRBV7-6 and TRBJ1-5; a possible D gene is TRBD1 (5 bases). The CDR3 consists of 16 residues. Trimming took 5 bases from V and 2 from J, leaving 16 bases between them. Germline V gene sequence: CDR1 SGHVS, CDR2 FNYEAQ. The CDR3 DNA sequence: TGTGCCAGCAGCGACCCGCAGGGACCAGGCAATCAGCCCCAGCATTTT. It translates to CASSDPQGPGNQPQHF.

Concerning this clonotype itself: One end of the junction varies from germline; a read error may be responsible. The chain uses TRBV12-3 or TRBV12-4 and TRBJ2-2, with 13 positions matching TRBD2. CDR3 length: 18 amino acids. The CDR3 loop is CANSFRLAGGPVTGELFF. The CDR3 DNA reads as TGTGCCAACAGTTTCCGACTAGCGGGGGGCCCTGTCACCGGGGAGCTGTTTTTT.

The sample holds many counts of this clonotype. The rearrangement joins TRBV7-9 to TRBJ1-2; D remains unclear. CDR1 is SEHNR, CDR2 FQNEAQ, per germline (reference sequence). There are 14 residues in the CDR3. V was pared by 2 bases and J by 4 bases, with 11 bases between. In DNA form, the CDR3 reads TGTGCCAGCAGCTTAAACCAACAGACCTATGGCTACACCTTC. This gives the protein CASSLNQQTYGYTF.

This clonotype was seen a few times. The chain has TRBV7-8 and TRBJ1-1; tentatively, D is TRBD1 (6 bases). V shed 8 bases and J shed 4 bases, with 23 bases lying between them. This CDR3 comprises 16 residues. Germline assignment: CDR1 SGHVS and CDR2 FQNEAQ. This chain's CDR3 is CASGVGHLSRGTEAFF. The CDR3 DNA reads as TGTGCCAGCGGCGTGGGACACCTAAGTAGGGGCACTGAAGCTTTCTTT. Full variable domain (rest looked up from reference TRBV7-8 and TRBJ1-1): GAGVSQSPRYKVAKRGQDVALRCDPISGHVSLFWYQQALGQGPEFLTYFQNEAQLDKSGLPSDRFFAERPEGSVSTLKIQRTQQEDSAVYLCASGVGHLSRGTEAFFGQGTRLTVV.

This chain links TRBV6-1 with TRBJ1-1; tentatively, D is TRBD1 (6 bases). Looked up from germline, CDR1 is MNHNS and CDR2 is SASEGT. This CDR3 contains 14 residues. Trimming removed 7 bases at V and 0 bases at J, with 12 bases between. The CDR3 protein is CASTTGAVNTEAFF. CDR3 DNA sequence: TGTGCCAGCACGACGGGGGCCGTGAACACTGAAGCTTTCTTT.

V and J are TRBV7-3 and TRBJ2-7; 11 bases map to TRBD1. CDR3 length equals 19 residues. Germline-derived CDR1 and CDR2 are SGHTA and FQGTGA. Germline trimming cut 5 bases from V and 0 bases from J; bases unmatched to any gene: 15. CDR3 region: CASSPRTGGLSGSSYEQYF. CDR3 DNA sequence: TGTGCCAGCAGCCCCCGGACAGGGGGCCTAAGTGGGAGCTCCTACGAGCAGTACTTC.

This clonotype showed up just a few times. The chain recombines TRBV7-9 with TRBJ2-2; D ambiguous. V gave up 4 bases and J gave up 1 base, with 13 bases separating them. This CDR3 has 16 amino acids. Per the germline V gene, CDR1 is SEHNR and CDR2 is FQNEAQ (reference sequence). The CDR3 coding sequence is TGTGCCAGCAGCTCTACAATCAGGAGGAACACCGGGGAGCTGTTTTTT. Translation gives CASSSTIRRNTGELFF.

The V call is TRBV20-1, the J call TRBJ2-1; D not certain. The V gene's germline CDR1 is DFQATT and CDR2 SNEGSKA (reference sequence). V lost 6 bases and J 6 bases, leaving 18 bases between the germline ends. CDR3 length: 14 amino acids. CDR3 loop: CSAPGLILPNEQFF. The CDR3 coding sequence is TGCAGTGCCCCGGGCCTTATTCTTCCCAATGAGCAGTTCTTC.

V and J are TRBV13 and TRBJ2-7; no reliable D call. V was cut by 6 bases and J by 2 bases, with 14 bases left in between. Germline CDR1 and CDR2: PRHDT and FYEKMQ (reference sequence). The CDR3 is made up of 14 amino acids. CDR3 sequence: CASSSRGVAYEQYV. CDR3 coding DNA: TGTGCCAGCAGTTCCAGAGGAGTTGCCTACGAGCAGTACGTC.

This clonotype occurred a few times. The V gene is TRBV7-9, the J gene TRBJ2-7; 7 bases are a match to TRBD2. Unmatched junction bases numbered 15, after V lost 6 bases and J lost 1 base. CDR1 and CDR2 from the germline V gene are SEHNR and FQNEAQ (reference sequence). This CDR3 has 17 amino acids. The CDR3 nucleotides are TGTGCCAGCAGAAAGGAGGGAGGGACCTACTTTTCCTACGAGCAGTACTTC. This translates into CASRKEGGTYFSYEQYF.

V gene TRBV6-5 combines with J gene TRBJ1-2; 7 bases match TRBD1. V shed 6 bases, J shed 4 bases, and the junction held 8 bases outside the gene matches. Germline V gene data show CDR1 as MNHEY and CDR2 as SVGAGI. The CDR3 runs 14 residues. The CDR3: CASRPGGLFYGYTF. DNA for the CDR3: TGTGCCAGCAGACCAGGGGGATTATTCTATGGCTACACCTTC.

J is TRBJ2-1 and V is TRBV7-9; TRBD1 matches at 9 bases. Trimming took 6 bases from V and 7 from J; bases not matched to a gene: 4. CDR3 length: 13 amino acids. CDR1 SEHNR and CDR2 FQNEAQ come from the germline V gene (reference sequence). CDR3 amino acids: CASSPQGANEQFF. CDR3 in DNA: TGTGCCAGCAGTCCACAGGGGGCGAATGAGCAGTTCTTC.

This clonotype came up a few times. The rearrangement uses TRBV27 and TRBJ2-7, with D possibly being TRBD1 (6 bases). The CDR3 covers 16 residues. The germline V and J ends were trimmed by 3 bases and 1 base, with 16 bases remaining between them. Germline V gene lookup returns CDR1 MNHEY and CDR2 SMNVEV (reference sequence). CDR3 in DNA: TGTGCCAGCAGTTTTCTTGGACAGCGACGGTCCTACGAGCAGTACTTC. It specifies CASSFLGQRRSYEQYF.

V is TRBV7-6 and J is TRBJ2-1, with TRBD2 matching over 7 bases. The trim removed 2 bases at V and 10 bases at J, leaving 8 bases unmatched. The germline CDR1 and CDR2 sequences are SGHVS and FNYEAQ. This CDR3 is built from 14 residues. The CDR3 loop is CASSLPGTNREQFF. Written as DNA, the CDR3 is TGTGCCAGCAGCTTACCCGGGACTAACAGGGAGCAGTTCTTC.

This chain links TRBV7-9 with TRBJ2-3; 7 positions match TRBD2. Per germline, CDR1 SEHNR and CDR2 FQNEAQ (reference sequence). This CDR3 has 15 amino acids. V dropped 3 bases and J dropped 6; count of bases not matched to a gene: 9. CDR3 in DNA: TGTGCCAGCAGCTTGGCGGGAGAGCACAAGGATACGCAGTATTTT. Encoded protein: CASSLAGEHKDTQYF.

A word on this clonotype: An end of the junction differs from the germline gene, which may be a read error. The genes are TRBV12-3 or TRBV12-4 and TRBJ2-1, with a tentative D call TRBD2 (6 bases). The CDR3 loop spans 13 amino acids. This chain's CDR3 is CTSSPFTSYEQFF. CDR3 bases: TGTACCAGCAGCCCCTTTACTAGCTATGAGCAGTTCTTC.

The chain carries TRBV29-1 and TRBJ2-1; TRBD1 aligns across 8 bases. There are 14 residues in the CDR3. Germline V gene sequence: CDR1 SQVTM, CDR2 ANQGSEA. With 2 bases clipped from V and 6 bases from J, the junction kept 6 bases outside the gene matches. This CDR3 reads CSVERDRSFNEQFF. The CDR3 nucleotides are TGCAGCGTTGAAAGGGACAGGTCGTTCAATGAGCAGTTCTTC.

In this sample, this clonotype turned up a few times. The rearrangement uses TRBV14 and TRBJ2-1; 9 bases are a match to TRBD2. V dropped 0 bases and J dropped 6; count of bases not matched to a gene: 9. The CDR3 runs 17 residues. CDR1 SGHDN and CDR2 FVKESK come from the germline V gene. CDR3 residues: CASSQDFLAGAFNEQFF. CDR3 nucleotides: TGTGCCAGCAGCCAAGATTTTTTAGCGGGGGCCTTCAATGAGCAGTTCTTC.